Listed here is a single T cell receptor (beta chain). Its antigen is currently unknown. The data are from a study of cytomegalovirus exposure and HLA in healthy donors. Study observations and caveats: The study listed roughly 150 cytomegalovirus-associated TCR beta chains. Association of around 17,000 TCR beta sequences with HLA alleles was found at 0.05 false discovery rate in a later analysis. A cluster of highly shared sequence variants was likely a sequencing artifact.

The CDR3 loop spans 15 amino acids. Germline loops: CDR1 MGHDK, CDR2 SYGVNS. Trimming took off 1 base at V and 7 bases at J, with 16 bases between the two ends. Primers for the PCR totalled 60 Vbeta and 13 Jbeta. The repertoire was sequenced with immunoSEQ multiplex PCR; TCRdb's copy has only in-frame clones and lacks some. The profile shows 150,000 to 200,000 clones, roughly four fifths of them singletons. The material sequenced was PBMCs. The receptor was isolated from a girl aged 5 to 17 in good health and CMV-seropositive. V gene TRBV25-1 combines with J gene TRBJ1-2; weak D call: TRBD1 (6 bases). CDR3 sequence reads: CASSEFSSGTLGYTF. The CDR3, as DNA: TGTGCCAGCAGTGAATTCTCGTCAGGGACACTTGGCTACACCTTC.